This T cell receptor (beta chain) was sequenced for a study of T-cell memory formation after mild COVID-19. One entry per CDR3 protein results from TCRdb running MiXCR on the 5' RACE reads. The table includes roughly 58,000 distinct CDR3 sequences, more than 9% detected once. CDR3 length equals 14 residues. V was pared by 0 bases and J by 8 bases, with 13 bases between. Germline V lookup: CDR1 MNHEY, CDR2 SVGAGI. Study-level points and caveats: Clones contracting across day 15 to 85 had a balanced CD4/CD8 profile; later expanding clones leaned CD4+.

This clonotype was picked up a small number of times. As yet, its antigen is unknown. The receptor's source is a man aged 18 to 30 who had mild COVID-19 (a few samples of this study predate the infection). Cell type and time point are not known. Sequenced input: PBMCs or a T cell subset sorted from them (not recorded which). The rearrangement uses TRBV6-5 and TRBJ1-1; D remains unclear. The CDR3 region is CASSYSSREYEAFF. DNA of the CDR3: TGTGCCAGCAGTTACTCGAGCCGGGAATACGAAGCTTTCTTT.